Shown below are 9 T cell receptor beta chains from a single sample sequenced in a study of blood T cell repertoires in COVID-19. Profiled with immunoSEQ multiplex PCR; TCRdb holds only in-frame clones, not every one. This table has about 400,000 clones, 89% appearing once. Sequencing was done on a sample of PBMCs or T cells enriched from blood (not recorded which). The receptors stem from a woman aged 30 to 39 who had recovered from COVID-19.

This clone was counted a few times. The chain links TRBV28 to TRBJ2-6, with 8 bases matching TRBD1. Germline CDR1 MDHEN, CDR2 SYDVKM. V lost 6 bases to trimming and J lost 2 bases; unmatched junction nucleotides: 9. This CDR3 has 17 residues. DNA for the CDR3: TGTGCCAGCAGCTCCCAGGACAGGGTTACTGGGGCCAACGTCCTGACTTTC. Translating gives CASSSQDRVTGANVLTF.

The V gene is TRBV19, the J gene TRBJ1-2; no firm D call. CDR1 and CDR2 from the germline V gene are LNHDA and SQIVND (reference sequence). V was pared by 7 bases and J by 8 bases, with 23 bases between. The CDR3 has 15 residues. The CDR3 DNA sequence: TGTGCCAGTACTTCCCTATCTCGGGAGCCTGGGGGCTACACCTTC. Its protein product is CASTSLSREPGGYTF.

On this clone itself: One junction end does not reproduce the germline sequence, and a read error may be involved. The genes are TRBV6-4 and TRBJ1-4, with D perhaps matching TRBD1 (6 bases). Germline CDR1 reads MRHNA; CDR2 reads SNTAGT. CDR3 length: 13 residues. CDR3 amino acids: CASSETGEGDRGF. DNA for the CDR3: TGTGCCAGCAGTGAGACAGGAGAGGGTGATCGGGGCTTT.

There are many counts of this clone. CDR3 amino acids: CASSRGNTGELFF. CDR3 in DNA: TGTGCCAGCAGCAGGGGGAACACCGGGGAGCTGTTTTTT. The genes are TRBV28 and TRBJ2-2; D is perhaps TRBD1 (6 bases). The CDR3 loop spans 13 amino acids. Trimming shortened V by 6 bases and J by 1 base, and 6 bases separated the two germline ends. Germline V gives CDR1 MDHEN, CDR2 SYDVKM.

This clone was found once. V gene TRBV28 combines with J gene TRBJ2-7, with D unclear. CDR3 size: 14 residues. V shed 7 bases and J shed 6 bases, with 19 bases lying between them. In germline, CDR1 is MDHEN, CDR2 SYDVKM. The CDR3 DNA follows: TGTGCCAGCACCCACTCTGCGTACCCCCGCGAGCAGTACTTC. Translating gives CASTHSAYPREQYF.

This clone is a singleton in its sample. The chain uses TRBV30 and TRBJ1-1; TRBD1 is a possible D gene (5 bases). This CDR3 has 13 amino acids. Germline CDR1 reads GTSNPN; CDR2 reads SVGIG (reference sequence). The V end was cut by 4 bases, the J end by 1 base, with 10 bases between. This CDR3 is CAWTQGTNTEAFF. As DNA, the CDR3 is TGTGCCTGGACCCAGGGTACGAACACTGAAGCTTTCTTT.

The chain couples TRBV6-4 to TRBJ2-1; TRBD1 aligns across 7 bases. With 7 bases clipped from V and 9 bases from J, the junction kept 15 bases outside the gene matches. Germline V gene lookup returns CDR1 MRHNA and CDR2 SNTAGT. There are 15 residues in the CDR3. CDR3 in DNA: TGTGCCAGCACTCACAGGGGCGGTAGATTCGGTGAGCAGTTCTTC. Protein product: CASTHRGGRFGEQFF.

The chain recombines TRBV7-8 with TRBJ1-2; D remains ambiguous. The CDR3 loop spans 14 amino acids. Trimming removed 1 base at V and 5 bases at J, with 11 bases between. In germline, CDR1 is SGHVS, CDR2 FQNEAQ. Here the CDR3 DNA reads TGTGCCAGCAGCTTAGTTCGGGGAGGTTATGGCTACACCTTC. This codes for CASSLVRGGYGYTF.

CDR3 DNA: TGTGCCAGCAGCTTAGGCGGGATCGGCACAGATACGCAGTATTTT. This translates into CASSLGGIGTDTQYF. The chain links TRBV7-6 to TRBJ2-3; TRBD2 is a possible D gene (6 bases). CDR3 length: 15 amino acids. Trimming cost V 1 base and J 1 base, with 9 bases left between them. From germline, CDR1 is SGHVS and CDR2 FNYEAQ.